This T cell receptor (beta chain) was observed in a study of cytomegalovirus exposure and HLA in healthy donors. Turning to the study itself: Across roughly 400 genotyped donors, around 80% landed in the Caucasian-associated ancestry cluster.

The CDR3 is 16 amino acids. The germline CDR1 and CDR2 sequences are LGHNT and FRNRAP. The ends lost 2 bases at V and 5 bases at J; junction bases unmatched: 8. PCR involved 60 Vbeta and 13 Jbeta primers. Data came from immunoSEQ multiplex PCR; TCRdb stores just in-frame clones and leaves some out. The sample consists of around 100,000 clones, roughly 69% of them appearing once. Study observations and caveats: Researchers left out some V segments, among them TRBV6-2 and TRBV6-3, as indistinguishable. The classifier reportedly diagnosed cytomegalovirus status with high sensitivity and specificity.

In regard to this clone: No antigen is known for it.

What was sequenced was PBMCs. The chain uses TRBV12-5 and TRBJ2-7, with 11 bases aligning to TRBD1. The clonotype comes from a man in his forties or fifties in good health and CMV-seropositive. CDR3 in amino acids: CASGLRIPGQGDEQYF. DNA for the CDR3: TGTGCTAGTGGTTTGAGGATTCCGGGACAGGGGGACGAGCAGTACTTC.